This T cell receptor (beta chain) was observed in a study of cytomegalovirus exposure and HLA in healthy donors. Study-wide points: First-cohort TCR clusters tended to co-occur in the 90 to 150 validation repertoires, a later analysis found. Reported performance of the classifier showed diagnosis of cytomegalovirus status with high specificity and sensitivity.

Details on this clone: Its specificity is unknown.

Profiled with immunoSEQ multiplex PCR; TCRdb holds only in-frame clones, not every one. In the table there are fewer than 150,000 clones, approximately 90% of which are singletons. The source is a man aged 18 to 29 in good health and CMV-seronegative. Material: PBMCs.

Here the CDR3 DNA reads TGTGCCAGCAGCTTAGGGGGAACAGGGAAGGTCAAAAACATTCAGTACTTC. Residues: CASSLGGTGKVKNIQYF. The chain is built from TRBV11-2 and TRBJ2-4, with D possibly matching TRBD1 (6 bases). The CDR3 covers 17 residues. The V gene lost 1 base and the J gene lost 3 bases, with 16 bases spanning the gap. The germline gives CDR1 SGHAT, CDR2 FQNNGV.